Here is one T cell receptor beta chain with its context. This record belongs to a study of OX40 agonist ivuxolimab in advanced cancers. Some clones are missing from TCRdb's copy, which holds only in-frame ones; the method was immunoSEQ multiplex PCR. This sample has roughly 70,000 clones, with around 88% found just once. Germline trimming cut 9 bases from V and 9 bases from J; bases unmatched to any gene: 13. The CDR3 is made up of 15 amino acids. Germline V gives CDR1 ENHRY, CDR2 SYGVKD. This chain links TRBV10-3 with TRBJ2-3; TRBD1 aligns across 12 bases. This receptor was identified in an adult with an advanced solid tumor such as melanoma, head and neck, liver or kidney cancer. Sequencing was performed on CD4+ or CD8+ T cells sorted from blood, taken in a trial of the OX40 agonist ivuxolimab. CDR3 in amino acids: CAIFSGTGGEGTQYF. As DNA, the CDR3 is TGTGCCATTTTTTCCGGGACAGGGGGCGAGGGCACGCAGTATTTT.